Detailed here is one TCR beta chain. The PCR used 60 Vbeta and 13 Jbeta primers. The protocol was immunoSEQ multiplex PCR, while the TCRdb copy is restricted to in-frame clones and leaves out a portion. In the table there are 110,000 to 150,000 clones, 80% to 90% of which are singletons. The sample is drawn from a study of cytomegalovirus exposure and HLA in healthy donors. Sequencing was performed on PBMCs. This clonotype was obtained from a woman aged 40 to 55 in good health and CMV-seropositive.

In DNA form, the CDR3 reads TGTGCCAGCAAAGCGGGTGCTGAGACCCAGTACTTC. The encoded protein is CASKAGAETQYF. This sequence joins TRBV2 and TRBJ2-5; weak D call: TRBD2 (6 bases). Germline loops: CDR1 SNHLY, CDR2 FYNNEI. Trimming shortened V by 7 bases and J by 5 bases, and 11 bases separated the two germline ends. This CDR3 is 12 amino acids long.